The following is a TCR beta chain sequence with its context. Antigen: not known. This record comes from a study of PD-1 blockade in classical Hodgkin lymphoma. Study-wide results and caveats: Researchers reported that CD4+ TCR diversity, though not CD8+, rose significantly by C4D1. At baseline, newly diagnosed patients reportedly showed less TCR diversity than healthy donors. Exclusion applied to patients who initiated nivolumab less than 1 year following ASCT.

Measured with immunoSEQ multiplex PCR; TCRdb has only the in-frame clones, and not every one. The table lists about 32,000 clones, around 85% of them singletons. Time point of the sample: cycle 4 day 1 (C4D1), after five to seven weeks of nivolumab. Every patient relapsed after autologous stem cell transplantation, and brentuximab vedotin exposure varied. Best overall response was complete response, partial response or progressive disease in these relapsed/refractory classical Hodgkin lymphoma patients. Looked up from germline, CDR1 is SNHLY and CDR2 is FYNNEI. V lost 8 bases to trimming and J lost 6 bases, with 14 bases between them. The CDR3 consists of 13 residues.

This chain links TRBV2 with TRBJ1-5; tentatively, D is TRBD1 (5 bases). The input for sequencing was peripheral blood mononuclear cells (PBMCs), taken before the fourth cycle of nivolumab. The source is a human donor with classical Hodgkin lymphoma. Written as DNA, the CDR3 is TGTGCCAGCTCCCGGGGGGTAGGTCAGCCCCAGCATTTT. This codes for CASSRGVGQPQHF.